The sequence of this T cell receptor beta chain was determined in a study of cytomegalovirus exposure and HLA in healthy donors. Study context: Falling in the Caucasian-associated ancestry cluster were 80% to 90% of a few hundred genotyped donors. Study-wide points: TCR beta sequences reportedly predicted most subjects' HLA-A and HLA-B alleles accurately.

Of note for this clone: The antigen is undetermined.

Nominally healthy donors provided the samples, though records likely missed some immune exposures. Vbeta (60) and Jbeta (13) primers were used in the PCR. Clones were sequenced by immunoSEQ multiplex PCR, and TCRdb holds only the in-frame ones, with some missing. The sample lists fewer than 100,000 clones; around 80% were seen once. Trimming took 5 bases from V and 0 from J, leaving 13 bases between them. CDR1 and CDR2 from the germline V gene are GTSNPN and SVGIG (reference sequence). CDR3 length: 15 residues. The chain couples TRBV30 to TRBJ2-2; weak D call: TRBD2 (6 bases). What was sequenced was PBMCs. The source of this sequence is a woman in her fifties or sixties in good health and CMV-seronegative. CDR3 protein: CAWSSGLANTGELFF. In DNA, the CDR3 is TGTGCCTGGTCCAGCGGGCTGGCGAACACCGGGGAGCTGTTTTTT.